Below, one T cell receptor (beta chain) is given with its context. The data were obtained in a study of blood T cell repertoires in COVID-19. Study-wide context: The samples span acute and convalescent COVID-19 from the United States, Italy and Spain. PBMCs, B-cell-depleted T cells, or T cells were the source of the cDNA or gDNA that made up the material.

In the study's own analysis: Reference gene primer amplification gave nucleated cell count estimates. TCRdb keeps only in-frame clones here, not all; method: immunoSEQ multiplex PCR. V, J and clone size are those of that table, while D and trimming were read from the DNA. Found here are 110,000 to 150,000 clones, roughly nine tenths of them singletons; the top ten hold roughly 3.2%. V shed 3 bases and J shed 2 bases, with 13 bases lying between them. This CDR3 spans 15 amino acids. CDR1 is MNHEY and CDR2 is SMNVEV in the germline V gene (reference sequence). This TCR came from an older woman with active COVID-19. Sequencing input: peripheral blood. The chain recombines TRBV27 with TRBJ1-2, with D possibly matching TRBD1 (6 bases). The CDR3 region is CASSFWGRQNYGYTF. The CDR3 bases are TGTGCCAGCAGTTTTTGGGGGCGACAGAACTATGGCTACACCTTC.